What follows are 30 T cell receptor beta chains derived from one specimen sequenced in a study of shared clonotypes between healthy human individuals. Positively selected for CCR7, the CD45RO-negative cells used as naive CD8 cells excluded terminally differentiated effector memory CD45RA+ cells. Produced via immunoSEQ multiplex PCR; TCRdb's table is partial and in-frame only. This sample has about 2.1 million clones, with over 85% found just once. The sequenced material came from naive CD8+ T cells from PBMCs. These receptors were collected from a man in his late teens or twenties in good health. Some clones in this sample may be carry-over from other donors' samples.

The V and J genes are TRBV27 and TRBJ2-3; TRBD2 aligns across 8 bases. The CDR3 sequence is 15 residues long. After removal of 5 bases from V and 1 base from J, the junction contained 5 bases not matched to a gene. Germline assignment: CDR1 MNHEY and CDR2 SMNVEV (reference sequence). The CDR3 DNA is TGTGCCAGCAGTGGGACTAGTTTAGGCACAGATACGCAGTATTTT. Translating it yields CASSGTSLGTDTQYF.

V usage is TRBV2 and J usage is TRBJ1-2; 7 positions agree with TRBD1. V lost 9 bases to trimming and J lost 2 bases; unmatched junction nucleotides: 3. The CDR3 contains 12 residues. Germline V lookup: CDR1 SNHLY, CDR2 FYNNEI. The DNA for the CDR3 is TGTGCCAGAGGGACAGAGAACTATGGCTACACCTTC. Translated: CARGTENYGYTF.

This chain uses TRBV27 with TRBJ2-1, with D possibly TRBD1 on 6 matching bases. CDR1 and CDR2 from the germline V gene are MNHEY and SMNVEV (reference sequence). The CDR3 spans 15 residues. Between the trimmed V and J ends, which lost 6 bases and 4 bases, there was a span of 16 bases. The CDR3 loop reads CASRYLDRDYNEQFF. In DNA form, the CDR3 reads TGTGCCAGCAGATATTTGGACAGAGATTACAATGAGCAGTTCTTC.

V gene TRBV7-2 combines with J gene TRBJ2-1, with 13 nucleotides matching TRBD2. The CDR3 is made up of 15 amino acids. V gave up 5 bases and J gave up 12 bases; unmatched junction bases: 10. Germline loops: CDR1 SGHTA, CDR2 FQGNSA. The CDR3 nucleotides read TGTGCCAGCAGCAGAGGGACTAGCGGGGAGCAGGGGCAGTTCTTC. Its translation: CASSRGTSGEQGQFF.

The rearrangement uses TRBV29-1 and TRBJ2-3; 7 bases line up with TRBD2. Germline CDR1 and CDR2: SQVTM and ANQGSEA. The CDR3 is 14 residues long. The J segment lost 0 bases and the V segment lost 8 bases, leaving 8 bases of the junction unmatched. CDR3: CSLLGGLSTDTQYF. DNA of the CDR3: TGCAGCCTCCTCGGGGGGTTAAGCACAGATACGCAGTATTTT.

The chain is built from TRBV28 and TRBJ1-5; D is uncertain. Looked up from germline, CDR1 is MDHEN and CDR2 is SYDVKM. The CDR3 covers 15 residues. Trimming cost V 7 bases and J 5 bases, with 18 bases left between them. In nucleotides, the CDR3 is TGTGCCAGCACTTCCTCAACCATAACATATCAGCCCCAGCATTTT. It translates to CASTSSTITYQPQHF.

The V call is TRBV28, the J call TRBJ1-2, with D hard to call. Germline CDR1 and CDR2: MDHEN and SYDVKM. The CDR3 spans 13 residues. V shed 6 bases and J shed 3 bases, with 11 bases lying between them. This CDR3 is CASSRPLYYGYTF. CDR3 DNA sequence: TGTGCCAGCAGCAGACCCCTCTACTATGGCTACACCTTC.

V usage is TRBV9 and J usage is TRBJ1-1; no reliable D call. Germline V lookup: CDR1 SGDLS, CDR2 YYNGEE. V was pared by 4 bases and J by 4 bases, with 11 bases between. The CDR3 spans 13 residues. The CDR3 bases are TGTGCCAGCAGCCCCCGGGGTCTCACTGAAGCTTTCTTT. Translated: CASSPRGLTEAFF.

This chain joins TRBV5-1 and TRBJ2-3, with 14 nucleotides matching TRBD2. The CDR3 extends over 17 amino acids. J was trimmed by 3 bases and V by 4 bases; bases with no gene match: 7. Per the germline V gene, CDR1 is SGHRS and CDR2 is YFSETQ. The CDR3 region has the DNA TGCGCCAGCAGCCCGGGACTAGCGGGAGAGGGTACAGATACGCAGTATTTT. This codes for CASSPGLAGEGTDTQYF.

This chain connects TRBV6-1 to TRBJ1-1; D gene uncertain. CDR1 is MNHNS and CDR2 is SASEGT in the germline V gene. The CDR3 has 15 residues. Between the trimmed V and J ends, which lost 1 base and 0 bases, there was a span of 9 bases. This CDR3 reads CASSEEHNMNTEAFF. CDR3 DNA: TGTGCCAGCAGTGAAGAACACAACATGAACACTGAAGCTTTCTTT.

The chain links TRBV11-2 to TRBJ2-2, with 9 bases that match TRBD1. Trimming took 5 bases from V and 3 from J; bases not matched to a gene: 10. The germline gives CDR1 SGHAT, CDR2 FQNNGV. The CDR3 has 17 residues. The CDR3 reads CASSGLSGQGHTGELFF. CDR3 nucleotides: TGTGCCAGCAGCGGACTTTCGGGACAGGGCCACACCGGGGAGCTGTTTTTT.

The chain employs TRBV9 and TRBJ2-1; TRBD1 is a possible D gene (5 bases). From germline, CDR1 is SGDLS and CDR2 YYNGEE. The V end lost 0 bases, the J end lost 1 base, and 14 bases lay between the germline ends. The CDR3 has 17 residues. CDR3 region: CASSVGSPGPSYNEQFF. Written as DNA, the CDR3 is TGTGCCAGCAGCGTAGGCTCCCCAGGGCCATCCTACAATGAGCAGTTCTTC.

This chain links TRBV19 with TRBJ1-2; no definite D call. V was shortened by 5 bases and J by 4 bases, with 23 bases between the two germline ends. Germline values: CDR1 LNHDA, CDR2 SQIVND (reference sequence). The CDR3 runs 17 residues. The CDR3 DNA reads TGTGCCAGTAGTCCCCCTCCCCAGGCAGTCTCCTCCTATGGCTACACCTTC. Its translation is CASSPPPQAVSSYGYTF.

CDR3 residues: CASSWAPSFQGAYNEQFF. CDR3 DNA sequence: TGTGCCAGCAGCTGGGCCCCTAGCTTCCAGGGGGCCTACAATGAGCAGTTCTTC. J is TRBJ2-1 and V is TRBV11-2, with 7 bases aligning to TRBD1. With V trimmed by 4 bases and J by 2 bases, 14 bases remained unmatched. Germline assignment: CDR1 SGHAT and CDR2 FQNNGV. This CDR3 has 18 residues.

The chain joins TRBV10-3 to TRBJ1-1, with D possibly being TRBD1 (5 bases). Trimming shortened V by 0 bases and J by 4 bases, and 6 bases separated the two germline ends. In germline, CDR1 is ENHRY, CDR2 SYGVKD. This CDR3 comprises 13 residues. CDR3: CAISESQGTEAFF. The CDR3 region has the DNA TGTGCCATCAGTGAGTCGCAGGGCACTGAAGCTTTCTTT.

This chain links TRBV19 with TRBJ2-7; 7 bases are a match to TRBD1. Losses at the gene ends were 2 bases for V and 3 bases for J; bases not matched to a gene: 19. This CDR3 is 19 amino acids long. CDR1 is LNHDA and CDR2 is SQIVND in the germline V gene (reference sequence). The CDR3 DNA reads as TGTGCCAGTAGTATAAAGTCGATATCGGTAGGGACAGCCTTCTACGAGCAGTACTTC. Protein sequence: CASSIKSISVGTAFYEQYF.

This chain joins TRBV4-3 and TRBJ1-6; D uncertain. The V gene lost 4 bases and the J gene lost 1 base, with 11 bases spanning the gap. The CDR3 runs 16 residues. In germline, CDR1 is LGHNA, CDR2 YSLEER. The CDR3 nucleotides read TGCGCCAGCAGCCCAGACGGGGTATCCTATAATTCACCCCTCCACTTT. The encoded protein is CASSPDGVSYNSPLHF.

The V call is TRBV13, the J call TRBJ1-3, with a tentative D call TRBD1 (5 bases). This CDR3 is built from 12 residues. Germline V gene data show CDR1 as PRHDT and CDR2 as FYEKMQ (reference sequence). Trimming removed 4 bases from V and 15 bases from J, with 16 bases in between. The CDR3 region is CASSSEAGTGYF. The CDR3 region has the DNA TGTGCCAGCAGCTCCGAGGCCGGGACGGGATATTTT.

The chain employs TRBV15 and TRBJ2-7, with D maybe TRBD2 (6 bases). Germline V gene data show CDR1 as LNHNV and CDR2 as YYDKDF (reference sequence). This CDR3 is built from 15 residues. The V and J ends lost 3 bases and 0 bases respectively, with 12 bases between them. CDR3 sequence (DNA): TGTGCCACCAGCAGCCGGGGGAAGAGCTCCTACGAGCAGTACTTC. It encodes CATSSRGKSSYEQYF. Filled out from reference TRBV15 and TRBJ2-7, the complete variable domain reads DAMVIQNPRYQVTQFGKPVTLSCSQTLNHNVMYWYQQKSSQAPKLLFHYYDKDFNNEADTPDNFQSRRPNTSFCFLDIRSPGLGDTAMYLCATSSRGKSSYEQYFGPGTRLTVT.

The rearrangement links TRBV7-6 to TRBJ1-3, with 8 nucleotides matching TRBD1. Germline V gene sequence: CDR1 SGHVS, CDR2 FNYEAQ. The trim removed 5 bases at V and 8 bases at J, leaving 11 bases unmatched. The CDR3 contains 15 residues. The DNA of the CDR3 is TGTGCCAGCAGCCCCTCTGGACAGGGAAAGGACACCATATATTTT. It yields the protein CASSPSGQGKDTIYF. The full variable domain, in which reference TRBV7-6 and TRBJ1-3 provide the parts outside the CDR3, is GAGVSQSPRYKVTKRGQDVALRCDPISGHVSLYWYRQALGQGPEFLTYFNYEAQQDKSGLPNDRFSAERPEGSISTLTIQRTEQRDSAMYRCASSPSGQGKDTIYFGEGSWLTVV.

The chain combines TRBV11-2 with TRBJ2-5, with D perhaps TRBD1 (5 bases). Trimming left V 1 base short and J 5 bases short, with 14 bases between. The CDR3 is made up of 15 amino acids. The germline V gene has CDR1 SGHAT and CDR2 FQNNGV. CDR3 nucleotides: TGTGCCAGCAGCTTAGTGGGCCAGGGTGAGGAGACCCAGTACTTC. Translated, it gives CASSLVGQGEETQYF.

This chain links TRBV27 with TRBJ2-7; D uncertain. CDR1 and CDR2 from the germline V gene are MNHEY and SMNVEV (reference sequence). The CDR3 spans 13 residues. V was pared by 8 bases and J by 6 bases, with 17 bases between. CDR3 DNA sequence: TGTGCCAGCGGGGTCCTGGGCCCGGGCGAGCAGTACTTC. This translates into CASGVLGPGEQYF.

The chain employs TRBV10-2 and TRBJ2-7; no reliable D call. V shed 3 bases and J shed 7 bases, with 13 bases lying between them. The CDR3 has 13 amino acids. CDR1 is WSHSY, CDR2 SAAADI, per germline. The CDR3 protein is CASSDQLPGEQYF. CDR3 DNA sequence: TGCGCCAGCAGTGACCAACTCCCTGGGGAGCAGTACTTC.

The rearrangement joins TRBV5-6 to TRBJ2-7; unclear D gene. Germline CDR1 and CDR2: SGHDT and YYEEEE. This CDR3 region has 13 residues. Trimming removed 1 base from V and 2 bases from J, with 7 bases in between. The DNA for the CDR3 is TGTGCCAGCAGCTTGAATTCCCCCTACGAGCAGTACTTC. This codes for CASSLNSPYEQYF.

The V call is TRBV12-5, the J call TRBJ1-2, with no clear D. Trimming took off 1 base at V and 8 bases at J, with 20 bases between the two ends. The CDR3 has 16 amino acids. CDR1 is LGHNT, CDR2 FRNRAP, per germline. The CDR3 sequence: CASGLDPATAYSGYTF. The CDR3 nucleotides are TGTGCTAGTGGTTTGGACCCTGCGACCGCCTACTCCGGCTACACCTTC.

The genes are TRBV27 and TRBJ1-1; D is uncertain. The V end was cut by 2 bases, the J end by 2 bases, with 9 bases between. The germline V gene has CDR1 MNHEY and CDR2 SMNVEV (reference sequence). This CDR3 contains 14 residues. CDR3 in DNA: TGTGCCAGCAGTTTAGGGAAATACAACACTGAAGCTTTCTTT. Translation gives CASSLGKYNTEAFF.

This chain connects TRBV7-3 to TRBJ2-1; the match to TRBD1 covers 8 bases. Germline V lookup: CDR1 SGHTA, CDR2 FQGTGA. V gave up 4 bases and J gave up 7 bases; unmatched junction bases: 6. The length of the CDR3 is 14 residues. The CDR3 is CASSSDRGRNEQFF. In DNA, the CDR3 is TGTGCCAGCAGCTCCGACAGGGGAAGGAATGAGCAGTTCTTC.

In its sample, this clone was seen once. The rearrangement links TRBV2 to TRBJ2-3; perhaps TRBD2 as D (6 bases). Trimming stripped 6 bases from V and 2 bases from J, with 12 bases between. CDR3 length equals 14 residues. The germline gives CDR1 SNHLY, CDR2 FYNNEI. This chain's CDR3 is CASSPGLHTDTQYF. The CDR3 DNA follows: TGTGCCAGCAGCCCGGGACTCCACACAGATACGCAGTATTTT.

The J gene is TRBJ2-1, the V gene TRBV11-2; no clear D. Germline CDR1 and CDR2: SGHAT and FQNNGV. The CDR3 has 12 residues. Trimming took off 3 bases at V and 9 bases at J, with 9 bases between the two ends. In nucleotides, the CDR3 is TGTGCCAGCAGCTTTTCATCCCTTGAGCAGTTCTTC. Translated, it gives CASSFSSLEQFF.

V gene TRBV19 combines with J gene TRBJ1-5, with 7 bases that match TRBD1. The CDR3 has 16 amino acids. Germline CDR1 LNHDA, CDR2 SQIVND (reference sequence). The J segment lost 2 bases and the V segment lost 9 bases, leaving 13 bases of the junction unmatched. CDR3 nucleotide sequence: TGTGCCAGCACAGGGGACGGGTGGCGGGGCAATCAGCCCCAGCATTTT. Protein sequence: CASTGDGWRGNQPQHF.